This T cell receptor (beta chain) emerged from a study of early T cells in non-severe SARS-CoV-2 infection. Broader study findings: Private and CD4 specificities were missed by VDJdb matching, which favored anti-spike CD8 responses.

There are 14 residues in the CDR3. The germline V gene encodes CDR1 DFQATT and CDR2 SNEGSKA (reference sequence). V gave up 2 bases and J gave up 3 bases, with 14 bases separating them. Individual cDNA molecules received unique molecular identifiers. TCRdb reprocessed the 5' RACE reads via MiXCR and lists one record per CDR3 protein. Of 56,000 or so distinct CDR3 sequences listed, more than 12% are singletons. About this clonotype itself: What it recognizes is unknown.

This rearrangement joins TRBV20-1 to TRBJ2-7, with a tentative D call TRBD2 (5 bases). The clonotype comes from an adult who was a healthcare worker with PCR-confirmed SARS-CoV-2 infection or an uninfected control (not recorded which). Sequenced here: whole blood, sampled at baseline. In nucleotides, the CDR3 is TGCAGTGCTAGATTGCCACGGGGTGGCTACGAGCAGTACTTC. Translation: CSARLPRGGYEQYF.